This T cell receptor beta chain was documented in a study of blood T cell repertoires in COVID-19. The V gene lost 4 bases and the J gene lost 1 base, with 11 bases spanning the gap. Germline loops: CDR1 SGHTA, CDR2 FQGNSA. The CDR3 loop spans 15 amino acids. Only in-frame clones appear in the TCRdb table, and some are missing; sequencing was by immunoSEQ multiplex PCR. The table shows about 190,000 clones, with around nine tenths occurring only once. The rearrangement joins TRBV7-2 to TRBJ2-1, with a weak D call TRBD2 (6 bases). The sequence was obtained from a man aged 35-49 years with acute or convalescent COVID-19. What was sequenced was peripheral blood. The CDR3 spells CASSSEGSSYNEQFF. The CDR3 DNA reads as TGTGCCAGCAGCTCGGAGGGGTCTTCCTACAATGAGCAGTTCTTC.